Sequencing of this T cell receptor (beta chain) was carried out in a study of CD8 T cells in Susac syndrome. Random hexamers were used to reverse transcribe an amount of about 0.45 to 1 ug RNA. TCRdb analysed the immunoSEQ multiplex PCR reads with MiXCR anew, one entry per CDR3 protein. The sample has roughly 190,000 distinct CDR3 sequences, around 93% seen once. Per germline, CDR1 SGDLS and CDR2 YYNGEE. The V gene lost 1 base and the J gene lost 6 bases, with 8 bases spanning the gap. The CDR3 has 13 residues. The receptor was derived from a human donor in good health. Material for sequencing was CD4+ T cells from PBMCs. This chain connects TRBV9 to TRBJ2-1, with D uncertain. CDR3 coding DNA: TGTGCCAGCAGCGTATCAATGATCAATGAGCAGTTCTTC. Encoded protein: CASSVSMINEQFF.